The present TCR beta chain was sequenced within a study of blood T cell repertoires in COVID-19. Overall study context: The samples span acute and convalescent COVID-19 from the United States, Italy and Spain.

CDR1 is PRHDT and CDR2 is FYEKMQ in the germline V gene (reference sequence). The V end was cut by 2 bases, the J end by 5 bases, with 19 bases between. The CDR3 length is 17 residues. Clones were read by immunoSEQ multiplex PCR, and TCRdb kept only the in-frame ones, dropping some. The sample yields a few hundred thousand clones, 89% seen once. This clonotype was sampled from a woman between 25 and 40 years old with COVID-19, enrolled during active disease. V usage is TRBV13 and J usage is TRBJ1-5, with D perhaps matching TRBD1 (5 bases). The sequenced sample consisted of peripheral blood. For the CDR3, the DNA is TGTGCCAGCAGCTTACCCCCCGTGCTGGACATAGATCAGCCCCAGCATTTT. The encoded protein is CASSLPPVLDIDQPQHF.